Listed below are T cell receptor beta chains from one sample, sequenced in a study of blood T cells in healthy people across ages. TCRdb re-called the 5' RACE reads through MiXCR, storing one row per CDR3 protein. The sample holds roughly 680,000 distinct CDR3 sequences; approximately 21% are singletons and the top ten take about 3.6%. Sequenced input: blood. The receptor source for this set is a man aged 70-80 years in good health. Each CDR3 is given with its conserved first and last residue. The order of the fields is J gene, D gene, V gene, clone size, CDR3 protein, CDR3 DNA. A D gene is named only where the DNA matches it firmly. Clone size appears in some rows only: once, few, many, or a class for an expanded clone.

j_call: TRBJ2-5; d_call: TRBD1; v_call: TRBV7-8; clone_size: once; cdr3_aa: CASSYGQGALSETQYF; cdr3_nt: TGTGCCAGCAGCTATGGACAGGGGGCGCTCTCAGAGACCCAGTACTTC
j_call: TRBJ1-5; d_call: TRBD1; v_call: TRBV5-5; clone_size: -; cdr3_aa: CASSLWGQQNQPQHF; cdr3_nt: TGTGCCAGCAGCTTGTGGGGACAGCAAAATCAGCCCCAGCATTTT
j_call: TRBJ2-5; d_call: -; v_call: TRBV12-3/TRBV12-4; clone_size: -; cdr3_aa: CASSFDQILETQYF; cdr3_nt: TGTGCCAGCAGTTTCGACCAGATCTTAGAGACCCAGTACTTC
j_call: TRBJ1-1; d_call: -; v_call: TRBV29-1; clone_size: many; cdr3_aa: CSVDGGSEAFF; cdr3_nt: TGCAGCGTTGATGGGGGCTCTGAAGCTTTCTTT
j_call: TRBJ2-5; d_call: -; v_call: TRBV27; clone_size: -; cdr3_aa: CASSSHRQTQETQYF; cdr3_nt: TGTGCCAGCAGTTCCCATAGACAGACGCAAGAGACCCAGTACTTC
j_call: TRBJ1-6; d_call: -; v_call: TRBV20-1; clone_size: -; cdr3_aa: CSATAHSTNSPLHF; cdr3_nt: TGCAGTGCTACGGCCCACTCGACTAATTCACCCCTCCACTTT
j_call: TRBJ2-5; d_call: TRBD1; v_call: TRBV12-3/TRBV12-4; clone_size: many; cdr3_aa: CASSSTGKTQYF; cdr3_nt: TGTGCCAGCAGTTCGACAGGGAAGACCCAGTACTTC
j_call: TRBJ2-7; d_call: -; v_call: TRBV29-1; clone_size: -; cdr3_aa: CSVDWGDSSYEQYF; cdr3_nt: TGCAGCGTTGATTGGGGGGATTCCTCCTACGAGCAGTACTTC
j_call: TRBJ1-4; d_call: -; v_call: TRBV21-1; clone_size: few; cdr3_aa: CASKTTGHNEKLFF; cdr3_nt: TGTGCCAGCAAGACGACAGGCCATAATGAAAAACTGTTTTTT
j_call: TRBJ2-1; d_call: TRBD2; v_call: TRBV13; clone_size: few; cdr3_aa: CASSSPTSGTYNEQFF; cdr3_nt: TGTGCCAGCAGCTCCCCTACTAGCGGAACCTACAATGAGCAGTTCTTC
j_call: TRBJ2-1; d_call: -; v_call: TRBV29-1; clone_size: -; cdr3_aa: CSVEVSLFPLF; cdr3_nt: TGCAGCGTTGAAGTTAGCCTCTTTCCCTTGTTC
j_call: TRBJ1-6; d_call: TRBD1; v_call: TRBV10-3; clone_size: few; cdr3_aa: CAMGQGENSPLHF; cdr3_nt: TGTGCCATGGGACAGGGTGAAAATTCACCCCTCCACTTT
j_call: TRBJ1-4; d_call: -; v_call: TRBV14; clone_size: few; cdr3_aa: CASSQDGTINEKLFF; cdr3_nt: TGTGCCAGCAGTCAAGACGGAACGATCAATGAAAAACTGTTTTTT
j_call: TRBJ1-5; d_call: TRBD1; v_call: TRBV12-3/TRBV12-4; clone_size: few; cdr3_aa: CASRSGGGNQPQHF; cdr3_nt: TGTGCCAGCAGGTCAGGGGGTGGAAATCAGCCCCAGCATTTT
j_call: TRBJ1-5; d_call: -; v_call: TRBV7-9; clone_size: -; cdr3_aa: CASSLDRDNQPQHF; cdr3_nt: TGTGCCAGCAGCTTAGACAGGGATAATCAGCCCCAGCATTTT
j_call: TRBJ1-4; d_call: -; v_call: TRBV3-1; clone_size: few; cdr3_aa: CASSQGGTSNEKLFF; cdr3_nt: TGTGCCAGCAGCCAAGGAGGGACCTCTAATGAAAAACTGTTTTTT
j_call: TRBJ1-2; d_call: -; v_call: TRBV20-1; clone_size: -; cdr3_aa: CSARAGNEYGYIF; cdr3_nt: TGCAGTGCCAGAGCAGGGAACGAGTACGGCTACATCTTC
j_call: TRBJ1-5; d_call: -; v_call: TRBV10-3; clone_size: many; cdr3_aa: CAITEERKQPQHF; cdr3_nt: TGTGCCATCACCGAAGAGAGGAAACAGCCCCAGCATTTT
j_call: TRBJ2-3; d_call: -; v_call: TRBV18; clone_size: few; cdr3_aa: CASSPFERSSTDTQYF; cdr3_nt: TGTGCCAGCTCACCATTCGAGCGGAGTAGCACAGATACGCAGTATTTT
j_call: TRBJ1-1; d_call: -; v_call: TRBV2; clone_size: -; cdr3_aa: CASSQQGIRTEAFF; cdr3_nt: TGTGCCAGCAGCCAACAGGGAATTCGAACTGAAGCTTTCTTT
j_call: TRBJ2-7; d_call: -; v_call: TRBV12-3/TRBV12-4; clone_size: many; cdr3_aa: CASSLLGGYEQYF; cdr3_nt: TGTGCCAGCAGCTTATTAGGCGGTTACGAGCAGTACTTC
j_call: TRBJ2-2; d_call: -; v_call: TRBV5-1; clone_size: -; cdr3_aa: CASSLVVNAGELFF; cdr3_nt: TGCGCCAGCAGCTTGGTAGTGAACGCCGGGGAGCTGTTTTTT
j_call: TRBJ2-6; d_call: -; v_call: TRBV28; clone_size: many; cdr3_aa: CASSFAGSLAGANVLTF; cdr3_nt: TGTGCCAGCAGTTTTGCGGGTTCTTTAGCTGGGGCCAACGTCCTGACTTTC
j_call: TRBJ2-3; d_call: -; v_call: TRBV5-6; clone_size: -; cdr3_aa: CASSFGLTGIETQYF; cdr3_nt: TGTGCCAGCAGTTTTGGCCTTACAGGGATCGAGACGCAGTATTTT
j_call: TRBJ2-6; d_call: -; v_call: TRBV18; clone_size: -; cdr3_aa: CASSPLTERQAGANVLTF; cdr3_nt: TGTGCCAGCTCACCCCTGACAGAGCGCCAGGCTGGGGCCAACGTCCTGACTTTC
j_call: TRBJ1-4; d_call: -; v_call: TRBV12-3/TRBV12-4; clone_size: -; cdr3_aa: CASSLRAGYGAANEKLFF; cdr3_nt: TGTGCCAGCAGTTTAAGGGCAGGGTATGGGGCAGCTAATGAAAAACTGTTTTTT
j_call: TRBJ2-7; d_call: -; v_call: TRBV28; clone_size: many; cdr3_aa: CASSLNFGEQYF; cdr3_nt: TGTGCCAGCAGTTTAAACTTTGGCGAGCAGTACTTC
j_call: TRBJ2-7; d_call: -; v_call: TRBV29-1; clone_size: -; cdr3_aa: CSAVAENYEQYF; cdr3_nt: TGCAGCGCTGTGGCCGAGAACTACGAGCAGTACTTC
j_call: TRBJ2-3; d_call: -; v_call: TRBV4-1; clone_size: -; cdr3_aa: CASSQAFTDTQYF; cdr3_nt: TGCGCCAGCAGCCAGGCCTTCACAGATACGCAGTATTTT
j_call: TRBJ2-1; d_call: TRBD2; v_call: TRBV7-3; clone_size: few; cdr3_aa: CASSLLGGRDAGEQFF; cdr3_nt: TGTGCCAGCAGCTTATTGGGCGGGAGGGACGCCGGTGAGCAGTTCTTC
j_call: TRBJ2-5; d_call: -; v_call: TRBV27; clone_size: many; cdr3_aa: CASSLLGQQETQYF; cdr3_nt: TGTGCCAGCAGTTTATTAGGTCAGCAAGAGACCCAGTACTTC
j_call: TRBJ2-7; d_call: -; v_call: TRBV28; clone_size: -; cdr3_aa: CASSLYDEQYF; cdr3_nt: TGTGCCAGCAGTTTATACGACGAGCAGTACTTC
j_call: TRBJ2-5; d_call: -; v_call: TRBV20-1; clone_size: -; cdr3_aa: CSASWDVETQYF; cdr3_nt: TGCAGTGCTAGTTGGGACGTAGAGACCCAGTACTTC
j_call: TRBJ1-5; d_call: -; v_call: TRBV5-6; clone_size: -; cdr3_aa: CASSGRQASNQPQHF; cdr3_nt: TGTGCCAGCAGCGGCAGACAGGCTAGCAATCAGCCCCAGCATTTT
j_call: TRBJ2-1; d_call: TRBD1; v_call: TRBV5-1; clone_size: -; cdr3_aa: CASSSVPLDRGNEQFF; cdr3_nt: TGCGCCAGCAGCTCCGTACCCCTAGACAGGGGGAATGAGCAGTTCTTC
j_call: TRBJ2-7; d_call: -; v_call: TRBV20-1; clone_size: few; cdr3_aa: CSATGSKKSYEQYF; cdr3_nt: TGCAGTGCCACTGGGAGTAAGAAGTCCTACGAGCAGTACTTC
j_call: TRBJ2-3; d_call: -; v_call: TRBV7-9; clone_size: -; cdr3_aa: CASSPKGTDTQYF; cdr3_nt: TGTGCCAGCAGCCCAAAAGGGACAGATACGCAGTATTTT
j_call: TRBJ2-7; d_call: TRBD1; v_call: TRBV20-1; clone_size: few; cdr3_aa: CSAPGQAYEQYF; cdr3_nt: TGCAGTGCTCCGGGACAGGCCTACGAGCAGTACTTC
j_call: TRBJ2-5; d_call: -; v_call: TRBV12-3/TRBV12-4; clone_size: -; cdr3_aa: CASSHSQVVLETQYF; cdr3_nt: TGTGCCAGCAGTCACAGCCAGGTGGTATTAGAGACCCAGTACTTC
j_call: TRBJ2-1; d_call: -; v_call: TRBV20-1; clone_size: once; cdr3_aa: CSARDIQEEIYNEQFF; cdr3_nt: TGCAGTGCTAGAGATATTCAGGAGGAGATATACAATGAGCAGTTCTTC
j_call: TRBJ2-5; d_call: TRBD2; v_call: TRBV20-1; clone_size: -; cdr3_aa: CSAPPTSGSGETQYF; cdr3_nt: TGCAGTGCCCCGCCAACTAGCGGGAGTGGAGAGACCCAGTACTTC
j_call: TRBJ1-1; d_call: -; v_call: TRBV20-1; clone_size: -; cdr3_aa: CSARDLSSTEAFF; cdr3_nt: TGCAGTGCTAGAGATCTTTCAAGCACTGAAGCTTTCTTT
j_call: TRBJ2-1; d_call: TRBD2; v_call: TRBV5-1; clone_size: -; cdr3_aa: CASSLGVAGGRGEQFF; cdr3_nt: TGCGCCAGCAGCTTGGGAGTAGCGGGAGGGCGTGGTGAGCAGTTCTTC